These 14 T cell receptor beta chains originate from one sample sequenced in a study of T cell responses to AZD1222 COVID-19 vaccine. This table comes from immunoSEQ multiplex PCR, and its TCRdb copy is limited to in-frame clones, with some not included. The repertoire holds roughly 120,000 clones, with roughly 89% as singletons. The sample was peripheral blood, taken 28 days after the second AZD1222 dose. The source of these receptors is an adult who received the AZD1222 COVID-19 vaccine.

The genes are TRBV18 and TRBJ1-4; D gene uncertain. The CDR3 has 16 residues. Between the trimmed V and J ends, which lost 1 base and 3 bases, there was a span of 12 bases. Per germline, CDR1 KGHSH and CDR2 LQKENI. CDR3 in DNA: TGTGCCAGCTCACCACGAGCGGGGTGGGCTAATGAAAAACTGTTTTTT. Amino acid sequence: CASSPRAGWANEKLFF.

The rearrangement uses TRBV7-8 and TRBJ2-1; D unclear. V lost 2 bases and J lost 6, with 5 bases in between. This CDR3 has 12 residues. Germline V CDR1 and CDR2: SGHVS, FQNEAQ. CDR3 region: CASSLYRNEQFF. In DNA form, the CDR3 reads TGTGCCAGCAGCTTATACCGCAATGAGCAGTTCTTC.

The chain is built from TRBV29-1 and TRBJ2-2, with 8 positions matching TRBD1. The CDR3 covers 15 residues. V shed 3 bases, J shed 5 bases, and the junction held 8 bases outside the gene matches. CDR1 is SQVTM, CDR2 ANQGSEA, per germline. The CDR3 nucleotides read TGCAGCGTTGAGGTCAGGGGGCAATATACCGGGGAGCTGTTTTTT. Amino acids: CSVEVRGQYTGELFF.

V and J are TRBV15 and TRBJ2-2, with a tentative D call TRBD2 (6 bases). V gave up 7 bases and J gave up 6 bases, with 15 bases separating them. Germline loops: CDR1 LNHNV, CDR2 YYDKDF (reference sequence). The CDR3 length is 14 residues. The CDR3 nucleotides are TGTGCCACCACCGGGACTGCTAACGCCGGGGAGCTGTTTTTT. Its translation: CATTGTANAGELFF. The whole variable domain, remainder taken from reference TRBV15 and TRBJ2-2, is DAMVIQNPRYQVTQFGKPVTLSCSQTLNHNVMYWYQQKSSQAPKLLFHYYDKDFNNEADTPDNFQSRRPNTSFCFLDIRSPGLGDTAMYLCATTGTANAGELFFGEGSRLTVL.

This chain connects TRBV27 to TRBJ1-6; D remains unclear. CDR3 length: 16 amino acids. Trimming pared 5 bases from V and 5 bases from J, leaving 16 bases between. Germline lookup yields CDR1 MNHEY and CDR2 SMNVEV (reference sequence). CDR3 DNA sequence: TGTGCCAGCAGTACCCAGCCAGGCCTGGATAATTCACCCCTCCACTTT. Its translation is CASSTQPGLDNSPLHF.

Details on this clone: One junction end does not reproduce the germline sequence, and a read error may be involved. V is TRBV6-2 or TRBV6-3 and J is TRBJ1-3; 9 positions agree with TRBD1. CDR1 is MNHEY, CDR2 SVGEGT, per germline. This CDR3 comprises 13 residues. This chain's CDR3 is CASSYRLGTGFLF. The CDR3 DNA reads as TGTGCCAGCAGTTACCGTCTCGGGACAGGGTTCCTTTTT.

The count of this clone is one. The CDR3 nucleotides are TGTGCCAGCAGTTCAGCAAGGGGGGGGGCCCCAGATACGCAGTATTTT. Translation gives CASSSARGGAPDTQYF. This chain links TRBV27 with TRBJ2-3; a weak D match, TRBD2 (7 bases). Germline lookup yields CDR1 MNHEY and CDR2 SMNVEV (reference sequence). Trimming took off 4 bases at V and 4 bases at J, with 18 bases between the two ends. The CDR3 length is 16 residues.

This rearrangement joins TRBV25-1 to TRBJ1-5, with 7 bases that match TRBD1. V lost 9 bases and J lost 0; bases outside the gene matches: 11. CDR3 length equals 16 residues. The germline V gene encodes CDR1 MGHDK and CDR2 SYGVNS. The CDR3: CARGGQPKSSNQPQHF. DNA of the CDR3: TGTGCCAGGGGGGGACAGCCGAAATCTAGCAATCAGCCCCAGCATTTT.

CDR3: CASSPRQGSTQNIQYF. The CDR3, as DNA: TGTGCCAGCAGCCCCCGACAGGGGTCAACTCAAAACATTCAGTACTTC. This chain joins TRBV3-1 (or the pseudogene TRBV3-2) and TRBJ2-4, with TRBD1 matching over 8 bases. The ends lost 4 bases at V and 5 bases at J; junction bases unmatched: 10. The CDR3 is made up of 16 amino acids. Germline lookup yields CDR1 LGHDT and CDR2 YNNKEL (reference sequence).

This clone was seen a single time. The junction and the germline gene differ at one end; a read error may be behind it. The CDR3 sequence: CASSLGGGTNGVF. The CDR3 DNA reads TGTGCCAGCAGCTTAGGGGGAGGAACCAACGGGGTCTTC. V is TRBV7-2 and J is TRBJ2-1; tentatively, D is TRBD2 (6 bases). The CDR3 has 13 residues. Germline V lookup: CDR1 SGHTA, CDR2 FQGNSA.

This clone was seen only once. The rearrangement joins TRBV10-3 to TRBJ1-1; D possibly corresponds to TRBD1 (5 bases). The CDR3 is 14 amino acids. The germline V gene encodes CDR1 ENHRY and CDR2 SYGVKD. V shed 8 bases and J shed 5 bases, with 18 bases lying between them. In DNA form, the CDR3 reads TGTGCCATCTCTGGGGACCACCTAGGGACTGAAGCTTTCTTT. It codes for CAISGDHLGTEAFF.

The chain is built from TRBV6-1 and TRBJ1-4; D remains unclear. Germline CDR1 is MNHNS and CDR2 is SASEGT. The CDR3 is 15 amino acids. The germline V and J ends were trimmed by 3 bases and 3 bases, with 11 bases remaining between them. Written as DNA, the CDR3 is TGTGCCAGCAGTGAGTTCTCCAGATCTAATGAAAAACTGTTTTTT. Translation: CASSEFSRSNEKLFF.

This clone showed up just once. The genes are TRBV12-5 and TRBJ1-3; TRBD1 might be the D (5 bases). The V and J ends lost 2 bases and 0 bases respectively, with 17 bases between them. The V gene's germline CDR1 is LGHNT and CDR2 FRNRAP. This CDR3 comprises 18 residues. The CDR3 is CASGLPRGRVNSGNTIYF. The CDR3 DNA follows: TGTGCTAGTGGTTTGCCACGGGGGAGGGTCAACTCTGGAAACACCATATATTTT.

V and J are TRBV7-2 and TRBJ1-1; 8 bases are shared with TRBD1. V dropped 3 bases and J dropped 4; count of bases not matched to a gene: 4. Germline CDR1 reads SGHTA; CDR2 reads FQGNSA. The CDR3 is 14 amino acids. CDR3 bases: TGTGCCAGCAGCTTTGACAGGGGCACCACTGAAGCTTTCTTT. As protein: CASSFDRGTTEAFF.